This entry is about one T cell receptor beta chain. This clone's antigen is unknown. The record has no base qualities; no much larger clone is one base away. The entry originates in a study of regulatory T cells in long-lasting Graves disease (dated by TCRdb to about 2021). Broadly, across the study: Persistent Graves' disease was defined as persistently positive TSH receptor autoantibodies together with antithyroid drug treatment for over 5 years. The study was registered as a clinical trial and conducted in China. In the clinical cohort, patients with persistent Graves' disease had used antithyroid drugs for an average of roughly ten years. A total of approximately 35 samples underwent TCR sequencing: about 13 from persistent and around 20 from newly diagnosed Graves' disease patients. Patients with persistent Graves' disease were compared with patients with newly diagnosed Graves' disease using TCR sequencing and RNA sequencing of peripheral blood.

Broad study findings and their caveats: The study examined only peripheral blood because the primary lesion, thyroid tissue, could not be accessed. Compared with newly diagnosed patients, patients with persistent Graves' disease had lower TCR Shannon entropy and fewer highly expanded clones, which suggests clonal expansion. Only the TCR beta chain was sequenced and analyzed. Persistent patients shared more public clonotypes among themselves (around 2,500) than newly diagnosed patients did (about 970). TRBV28, TRBJ1-2 and TRBJ2-5 were preferentially used in persistent disease, while TRBV20-1 and TRBJ2-1 were favored in newly diagnosed disease. The authors noted that the small sample size was a limitation that may lower accuracy.

In light of the paper, this sample's time point label describes: persistent/refractory GD, antithyroid drugs over 5 years with positive TRAb. For both TCR sequencing and RNA sequencing, RNA was extracted from PBMCs using TRIzol. Graves' disease was diagnosed according to American Thyroid Association guidelines. The patients came from an endocrinology department in Xi'an, China. Each patient gave roughly 10 milliliters of peripheral blood, collected in an EDTA anticoagulant tube. Ficoll Paque Plus density gradient separation was used to isolate PBMCs, and no additional T cell sorting was done. An Agilent 2100 Bioanalyzer and agarose gel were used to assess RNA quality, and a NanoDrop 2000 was used to measure RNA concentration. Counted from cysteine to phenylalanine, this CDR3 has 14 amino acids. Kept here is only the CDR3 DNA, which spans 42 bases and is read in frame from base 1. For this chain, trimming is 5 bases at the V end and 4 bases at the J end, and the number of junction bases without a gene match is 6. From a lookup of the germline V gene (reference sequence), CDR1 and CDR2 are SEHNR and FQNEAQ.

The library was built by means of multiplex PCR. The instrument was an Illumina HiSeq 4000. To build TCR beta libraries, CDR3 regions were amplified by Arm-PCR using iRepertoire HTBI primers. Gel purification was performed on PCR products prior to sequencing. On the authors' methods: Gene usage analysis of CDR3 amino acid clonotypes used the approximately 56 TRBV and 14 to 15 TRBJ segments found across samples. Filtered high-quality paired reads were merged into contigs using COPE and FqMerger. Contigs were aligned with BLAST to IMGT TRBV, TRBD and TRBJ reference genes, and CDR3 was defined per IMGT. Highly expanded clones were defined as clonotypes with a frequency above 0.1%. Shannon entropy served as the measure of repertoire diversity, while the Gini coefficient captured V-J evenness. A clonotype found in more than one individual was treated as public. TCRdb redid the processing of the public reads, applying fastp at Q25 and MiXCR, and retained in-frame beta chains. Each CDR3 protein gets just one entry, which takes the most common genes and DNA from the rows behind it. TCRdb, not the authors, supplied the V and J calls. This sample gives almost 350,000 distinct CDR3 sequences in total; around a fifth of them show up just once. Roughly 29% of the sample goes to the ten largest clones.

The sequencing used peripheral blood mononuclear cells (PBMCs), collected when the disease was refractory, from a patient treated with antithyroid drugs. This sequence originates from a female donor with Graves disease. This chain is built from TRBV7-9 and TRBJ2-3; 7 central bases correspond to TRBD2. The nucleotide sequence is TGTGCCAGCAGCATCCAGCGGGAAGCAGATACGCAGTATTTT. Translation gives CASSIQREADTQYF. With the portions outside the CDR3 filled from the reference TRBV7-9 and TRBJ2-3 genes, the complete variable region becomes DTGVSQNPRHKITKRGQNVTFRCDPISEHNRLYWYRQTLGQGPEFLTYFQNEAQLEKSRLLSDRFSAERPKGSFSTLEIQRTEQGDSAMYLCASSIQREADTQYFGPGTRLTVL.